The clone carrying this T cell receptor (beta chain) was observed at least ten times. Its antigen is unknown. Molecular barcoded adaptors covering alpha/delta and beta/gamma chains were used on approximately 400 ng RNA. TCRdb fed the reads into MiXCR, producing one record per CDR3 protein. The sample shows some 120,000 distinct CDR3 sequences, approximately 13% of them seen only once. Sampling of bone marrow took place during active disease in every patient. The sample belongs to a study of read filtering for tumor transcriptome and immune sequencing. This CDR3 has 14 amino acids. With 7 bases removed from V and 2 bases from J, the gap between germline ends came to 15 bases. CDR1 is MDHEN, CDR2 SYDVKM, per germline. Study results and limitations: Dropping single-read clonotypes raised IR-seq and RNA-seq shared-clonotype correlation.

The sample consisted of a population of CD138-negative cells sorted from bone marrow. The rearrangement links TRBV28 to TRBJ2-7; D gene unclear. This sequence was found in a donor over 35 with multiple myeloma. The CDR3 region has the DNA TGTGCCAGCATAGGTCCAAGTTACACCTACGAGCAGTACTTC. Protein: CASIGPSYTYEQYF.